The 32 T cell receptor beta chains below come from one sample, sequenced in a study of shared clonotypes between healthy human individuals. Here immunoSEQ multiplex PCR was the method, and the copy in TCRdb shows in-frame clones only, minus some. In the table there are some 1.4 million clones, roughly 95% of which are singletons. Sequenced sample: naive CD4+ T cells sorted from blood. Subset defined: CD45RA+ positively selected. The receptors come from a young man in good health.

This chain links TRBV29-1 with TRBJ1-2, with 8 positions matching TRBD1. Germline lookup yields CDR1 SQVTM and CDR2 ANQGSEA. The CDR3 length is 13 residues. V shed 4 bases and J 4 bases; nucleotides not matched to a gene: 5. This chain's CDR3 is CSVVLGQGYGYTF. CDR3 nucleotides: TGCAGCGTTGTATTAGGACAGGGCTATGGCTACACCTTC.

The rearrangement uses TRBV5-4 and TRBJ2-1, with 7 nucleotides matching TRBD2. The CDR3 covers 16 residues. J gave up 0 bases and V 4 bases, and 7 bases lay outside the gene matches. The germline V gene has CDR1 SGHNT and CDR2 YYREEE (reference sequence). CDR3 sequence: CASSRTSVSSYNEQFF. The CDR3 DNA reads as TGTGCCAGCAGCCGAACTAGCGTTAGCTCCTACAATGAGCAGTTCTTC.

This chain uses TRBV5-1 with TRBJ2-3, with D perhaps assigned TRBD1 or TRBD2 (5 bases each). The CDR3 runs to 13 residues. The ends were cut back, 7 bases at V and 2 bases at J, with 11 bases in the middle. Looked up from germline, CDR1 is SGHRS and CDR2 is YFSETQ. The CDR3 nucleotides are TGCGCCAGCTATATGGGGGTCACAGATACGCAGTATTTT. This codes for CASYMGVTDTQYF. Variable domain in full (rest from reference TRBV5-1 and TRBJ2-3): KAGVTQTPRYLIKTRGQQVTLSCSPISGHRSVSWYQQTPGQGLQFLFEYFSETQRNKGNFPGRFSGRQFSNSRSEMNVSTLELGDSALYLCASYMGVTDTQYFGPGTRLTVL.

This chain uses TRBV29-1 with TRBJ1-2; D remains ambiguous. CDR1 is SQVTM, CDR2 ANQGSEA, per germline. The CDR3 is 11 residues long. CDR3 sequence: CSARVRYGYTF. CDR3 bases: TGCAGTGCCCGAGTTCGTTATGGCTACACCTTC.

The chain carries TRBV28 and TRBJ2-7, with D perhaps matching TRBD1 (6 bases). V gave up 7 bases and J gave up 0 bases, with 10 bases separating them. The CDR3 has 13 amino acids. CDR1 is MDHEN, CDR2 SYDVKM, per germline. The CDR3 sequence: CASNHRASYEQYF. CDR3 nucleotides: TGTGCCAGCAACCACAGGGCCTCCTACGAGCAGTACTTC.

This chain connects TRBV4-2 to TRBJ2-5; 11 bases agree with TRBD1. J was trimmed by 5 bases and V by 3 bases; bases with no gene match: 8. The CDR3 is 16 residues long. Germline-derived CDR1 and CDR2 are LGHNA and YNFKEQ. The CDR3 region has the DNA TGTGCCAGCAGCCACGGACAGGGGGCGAGGGTGGAGACCCAGTACTTC. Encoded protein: CASSHGQGARVETQYF.

The CDR3 reads CAIQGQPEETQYF. The CDR3 nucleotides read TGTGCCATCCAGGGACAACCAGAAGAGACCCAGTACTTC. The chain has TRBV10-3 and TRBJ2-5; possibly TRBD1 for D (6 bases). Trimming stripped 8 bases from V and 3 bases from J, with 13 bases between. Germline-derived CDR1 and CDR2 are ENHRY and SYGVKD. This CDR3 comprises 13 residues.

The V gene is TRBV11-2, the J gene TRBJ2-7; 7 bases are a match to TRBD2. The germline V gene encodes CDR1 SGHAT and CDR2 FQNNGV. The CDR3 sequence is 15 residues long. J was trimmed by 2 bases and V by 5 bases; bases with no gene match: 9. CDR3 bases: TGTGCCAGCAGCCCGCTCATCGGGAGGACCTACGAGCAGTACTTC. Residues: CASSPLIGRTYEQYF.

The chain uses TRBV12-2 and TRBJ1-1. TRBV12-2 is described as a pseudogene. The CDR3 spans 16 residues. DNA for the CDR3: TGTGCAAGTCGCTTAAAGCTACCTAGGGTGAACACTGAAGCTTTCTTT. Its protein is CASRLKLPRVNTEAFF.

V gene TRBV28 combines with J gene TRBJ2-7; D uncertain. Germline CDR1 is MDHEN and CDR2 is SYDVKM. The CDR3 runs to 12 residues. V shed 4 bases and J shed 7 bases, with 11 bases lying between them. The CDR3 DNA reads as TGTGCCAGCAGTTCTATCCGGTTTGAGCAGTACTTC. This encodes CASSSIRFEQYF.

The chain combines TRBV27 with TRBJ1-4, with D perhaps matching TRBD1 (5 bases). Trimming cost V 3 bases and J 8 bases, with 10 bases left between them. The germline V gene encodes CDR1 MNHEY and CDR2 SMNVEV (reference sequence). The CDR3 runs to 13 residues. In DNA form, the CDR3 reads TGTGCCAGCAGTTTTTATCAGGGAGAAAAACTGTTTTTT. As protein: CASSFYQGEKLFF.

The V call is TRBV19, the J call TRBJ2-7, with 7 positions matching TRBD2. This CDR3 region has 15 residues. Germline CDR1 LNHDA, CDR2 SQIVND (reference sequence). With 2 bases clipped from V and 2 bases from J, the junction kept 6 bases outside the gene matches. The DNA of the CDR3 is TGTGCCAGTAGTATAAGCGTTGGGACTACCTACGAGCAGTACTTC. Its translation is CASSISVGTTYEQYF.

CDR3 in amino acids: CASSPGTSGKQGTQYF. In DNA form, the CDR3 reads TGTGCCAGCAGTCCCGGGACTAGCGGGAAGCAGGGTACGCAGTATTTT. This chain joins TRBV28 and TRBJ2-3; TRBD2 agrees at 13 bases. Germline V gene data show CDR1 as MDHEN and CDR2 as SYDVKM. CDR3 length: 16 amino acids. The ends lost 5 bases at V and 8 bases at J; junction bases unmatched: 10.

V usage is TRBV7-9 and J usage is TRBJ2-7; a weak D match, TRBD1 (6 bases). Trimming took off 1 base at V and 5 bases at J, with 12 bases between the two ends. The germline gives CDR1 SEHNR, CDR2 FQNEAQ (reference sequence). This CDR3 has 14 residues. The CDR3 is CASSLVRQANEQYF. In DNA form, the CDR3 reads TGTGCCAGCAGCTTAGTGCGACAGGCCAACGAGCAGTACTTC.

This CDR3 is CAWSRDWKYYEQYF. CDR3 nucleotides: TGTGCCTGGAGTCGGGACTGGAAGTACTACGAGCAGTACTTC. The chain combines TRBV30 with TRBJ2-7; D is possibly TRBD2 (6 bases). CDR1 is GTSNPN and CDR2 is SVGIG in the germline V gene (reference sequence). The CDR3 has 14 residues. V lost 2 bases and J 3 bases, leaving 14 bases between the germline ends.

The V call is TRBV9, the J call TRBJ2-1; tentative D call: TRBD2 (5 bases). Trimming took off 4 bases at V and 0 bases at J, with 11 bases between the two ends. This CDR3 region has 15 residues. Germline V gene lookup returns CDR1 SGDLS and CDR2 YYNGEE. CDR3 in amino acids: CASSTLTTSYNEQFF. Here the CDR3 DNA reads TGTGCCAGCAGCACACTGACTACCTCCTACAATGAGCAGTTCTTC.

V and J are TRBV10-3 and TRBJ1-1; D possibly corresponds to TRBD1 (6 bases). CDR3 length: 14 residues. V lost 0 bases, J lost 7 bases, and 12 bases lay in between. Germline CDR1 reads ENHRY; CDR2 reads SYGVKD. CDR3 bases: TGTGCCATCAGTGAGTCAGCTGGGGGCATTGAAGCTTTCTTT. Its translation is CAISESAGGIEAFF.

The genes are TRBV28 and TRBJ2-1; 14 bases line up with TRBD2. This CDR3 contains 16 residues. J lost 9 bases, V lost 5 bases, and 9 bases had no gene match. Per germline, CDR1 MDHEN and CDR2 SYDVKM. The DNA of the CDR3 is TGTGCCAGCAGTCCACTTCCGACTAGCGGGAGGGTTGAGCAGTTCTTC. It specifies CASSPLPTSGRVEQFF.

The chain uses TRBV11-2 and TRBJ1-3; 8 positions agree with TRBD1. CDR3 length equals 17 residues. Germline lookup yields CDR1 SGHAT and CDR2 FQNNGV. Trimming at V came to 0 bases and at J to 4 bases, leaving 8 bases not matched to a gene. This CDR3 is CASSLETTRGLGNTIYF. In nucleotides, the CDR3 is TGTGCCAGCAGCTTAGAAACCACCAGGGGGCTCGGAAACACCATATATTTT.

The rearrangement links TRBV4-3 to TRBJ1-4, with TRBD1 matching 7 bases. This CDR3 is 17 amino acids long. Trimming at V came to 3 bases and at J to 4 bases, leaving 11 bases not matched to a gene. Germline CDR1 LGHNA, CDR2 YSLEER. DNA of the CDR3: TGCGCCAGCAGCCAGGATACAGGGGTCGCGGGTAATGAAAAACTGTTTTTT. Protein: CASSQDTGVAGNEKLFF.

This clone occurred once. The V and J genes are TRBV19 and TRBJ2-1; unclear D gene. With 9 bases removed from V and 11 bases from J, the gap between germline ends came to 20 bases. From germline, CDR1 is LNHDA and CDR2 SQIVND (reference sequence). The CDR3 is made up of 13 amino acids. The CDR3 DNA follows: TGTGCCAGCTGTCCCAATCTAGTAGGGAAGCAGTTCTTC. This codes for CASCPNLVGKQFF. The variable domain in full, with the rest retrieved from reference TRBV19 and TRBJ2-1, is DGGITQSPKYLFRKEGQNVTLSCEQNLNHDAMYWYRQDPGQGLRLIYYSQIVNDFQKGDIAEGYSVSREKKESFPLTVTSAQKNPTAFYLCASCPNLVGKQFFGPGTRLTVL.

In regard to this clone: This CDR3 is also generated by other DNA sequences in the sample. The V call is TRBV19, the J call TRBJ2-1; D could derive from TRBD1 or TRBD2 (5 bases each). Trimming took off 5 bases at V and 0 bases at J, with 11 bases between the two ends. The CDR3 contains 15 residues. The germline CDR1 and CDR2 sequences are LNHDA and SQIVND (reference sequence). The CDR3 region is CASSPSGSSYNEQFF. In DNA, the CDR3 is TGTGCCAGTAGTCCCTCAGGGAGCTCCTACAATGAGCAGTTCTTC.

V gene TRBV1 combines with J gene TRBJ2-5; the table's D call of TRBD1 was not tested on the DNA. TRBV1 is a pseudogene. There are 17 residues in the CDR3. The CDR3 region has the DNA TGCACCAGCAGCCCCCGGGACAGGGAACTTAGAGGGAAGACCCAGTACTTC. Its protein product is CTSSPRDRELRGKTQYF.

This chain's CDR3 is CASSPNSGSSSYEQYF. CDR3 bases: TGTGCCAGCAGCCCCAATAGCGGGAGCAGCTCCTACGAGCAGTACTTC. The chain couples TRBV7-9 to TRBJ2-7; TRBD2 matches 9 bases. Germline values: CDR1 SEHNR, CDR2 FQNEAQ (reference sequence). V lost 5 bases, J lost 0 bases, and 8 bases stayed unmatched. The CDR3 totals 16 residues.

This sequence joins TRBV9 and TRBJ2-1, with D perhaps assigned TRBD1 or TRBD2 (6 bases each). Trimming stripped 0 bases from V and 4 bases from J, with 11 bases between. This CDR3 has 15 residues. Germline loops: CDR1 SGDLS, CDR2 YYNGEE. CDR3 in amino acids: CASSVGGARYNEQFF. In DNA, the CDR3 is TGTGCCAGCAGCGTAGGGGGGGCCCGTTACAATGAGCAGTTCTTC.

The CDR3 bases are TGCGCCAGCAGGGCTAGCGGGAGGGCCTGGACAGATACGCAGTATTTT. It is translated as CASRASGRAWTDTQYF. V and J are TRBV5-1 and TRBJ2-3; TRBD2 matches 12 bases. The CDR3 is made up of 16 amino acids. CDR1 and CDR2 (germline): SGHRS, YFSETQ. Germline trimming cut 5 bases from V and 3 bases from J; bases unmatched to any gene: 7.

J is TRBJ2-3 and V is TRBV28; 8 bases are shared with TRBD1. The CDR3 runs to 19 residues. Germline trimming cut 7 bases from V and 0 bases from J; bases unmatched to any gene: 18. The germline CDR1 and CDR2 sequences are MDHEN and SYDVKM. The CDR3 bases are TGTGCCAGCAACTTCCCCGGTGGCAGGGGGCTCATGAGCACAGATACGCAGTATTTT. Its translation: CASNFPGGRGLMSTDTQYF.

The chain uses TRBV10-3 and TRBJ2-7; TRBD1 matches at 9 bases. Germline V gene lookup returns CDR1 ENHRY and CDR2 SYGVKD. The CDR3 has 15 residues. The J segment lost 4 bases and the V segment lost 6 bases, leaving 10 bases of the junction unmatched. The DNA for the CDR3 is TGTGCCATCAGCCTCCCGGGACAGGGACAATACGAGCAGTACTTC. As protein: CAISLPGQGQYEQYF.

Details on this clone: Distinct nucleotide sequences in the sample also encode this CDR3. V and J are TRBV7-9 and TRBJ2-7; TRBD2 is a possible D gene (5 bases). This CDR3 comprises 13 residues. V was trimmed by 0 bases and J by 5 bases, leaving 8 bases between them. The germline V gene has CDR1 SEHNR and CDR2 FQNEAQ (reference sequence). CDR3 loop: CASSLAGVNEQYF. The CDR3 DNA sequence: TGTGCCAGCAGCTTAGCGGGAGTCAACGAGCAGTACTTC.

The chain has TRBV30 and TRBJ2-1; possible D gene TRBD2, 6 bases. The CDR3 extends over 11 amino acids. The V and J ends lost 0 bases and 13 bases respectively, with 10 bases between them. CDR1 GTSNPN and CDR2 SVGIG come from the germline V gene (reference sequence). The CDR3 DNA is TGTGCCTGGAGTGTACTAACTAGCCAGTTCTTC. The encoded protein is CAWSVLTSQFF. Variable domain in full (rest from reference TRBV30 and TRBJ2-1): SQTIHQWPATLVQPVGSPLSLECTVEGTSNPNLYWYRQAAGRGLQLLFYSVGIGQISSEVPQNLSASRPQDRQFILSSKKLLLSDSGFYLCAWSVLTSQFFGPGTRLTVL.

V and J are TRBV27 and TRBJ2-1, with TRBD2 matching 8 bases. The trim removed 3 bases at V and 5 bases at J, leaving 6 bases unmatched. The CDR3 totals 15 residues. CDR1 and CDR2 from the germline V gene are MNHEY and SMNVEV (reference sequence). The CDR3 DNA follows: TGTGCCAGCAGTTTTTTAGCGGGAAGCGACAATGAGCAGTTCTTC. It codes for CASSFLAGSDNEQFF.

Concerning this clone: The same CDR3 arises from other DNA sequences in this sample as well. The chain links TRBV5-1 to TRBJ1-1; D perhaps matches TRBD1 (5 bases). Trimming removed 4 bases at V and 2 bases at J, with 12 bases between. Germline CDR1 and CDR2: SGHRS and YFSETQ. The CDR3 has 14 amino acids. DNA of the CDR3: TGCGCCAGCAGCGGCCAGGGAGGAAACACTGAAGCTTTCTTT. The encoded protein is CASSGQGGNTEAFF.